This T cell receptor (beta chain) was sequenced during a study of lung T cells in sarcoidosis with Löfgren's syndrome. Regarding the study as a whole: TRAV12-1 and TRBV2 were reportedly most expanded in Löfgren's patients.

This clonotype was seen ten or more times. Antigen specificity is unknown. The CDR3 contains 15 residues. The germline V gene encodes CDR1 DFQATT and CDR2 SNEGSKA (reference sequence). Trimming at V came to 6 bases and at J to 4 bases, leaving 5 bases not matched to a gene. TCRdb reanalysed the reads using MiXCR and keeps one entry per CDR3 protein. The sample consists of 3,200 or so distinct CDR3 sequences, 15% to 20% of them appearing once. The receptor was isolated from a human donor with sarcoidosis (Löfgren's syndrome or another form), or a control subject (not recorded which). The chain is built from TRBV20-1 and TRBJ2-3, with 15 positions matching TRBD2. The sequencing sample was made of CD4+ T cells from bronchoalveolar lavage. CDR3 in DNA: TGCAGTGCCCAGGGACTAGCGGGGGGCCCAGATACGCAGTATTTT. This gives the protein CSAQGLAGGPDTQYF.